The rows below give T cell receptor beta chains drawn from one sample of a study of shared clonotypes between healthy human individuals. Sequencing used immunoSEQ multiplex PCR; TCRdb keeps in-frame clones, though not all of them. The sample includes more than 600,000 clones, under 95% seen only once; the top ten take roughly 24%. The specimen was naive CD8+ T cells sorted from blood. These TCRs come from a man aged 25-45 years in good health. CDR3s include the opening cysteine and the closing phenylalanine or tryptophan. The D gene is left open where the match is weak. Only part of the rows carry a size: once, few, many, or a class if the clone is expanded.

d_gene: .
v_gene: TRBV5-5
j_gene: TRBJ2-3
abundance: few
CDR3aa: CASSLTDTQYF
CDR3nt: TGTGCCAGCAGCTTGACAGATACGCAGTATTTT

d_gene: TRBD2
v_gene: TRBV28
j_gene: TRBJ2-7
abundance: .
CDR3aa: CASSSYLKDAGGSYEQYF
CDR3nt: TGTGCCAGCAGTTCTTACCTCAAAGATGCTGGCGGGAGCTACGAGCAGTACTTC

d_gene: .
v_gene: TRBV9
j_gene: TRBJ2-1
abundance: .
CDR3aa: CASGYEQFF
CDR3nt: TGTGCCAGCGGATATGAGCAGTTCTTC

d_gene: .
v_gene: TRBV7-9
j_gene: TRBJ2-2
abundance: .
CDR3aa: CASSLPTGSESGTGELFF
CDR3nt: TGTGCCAGCAGCCTCCCCACGGGGTCGGAATCGGGCACCGGGGAGCTGTTTTTT

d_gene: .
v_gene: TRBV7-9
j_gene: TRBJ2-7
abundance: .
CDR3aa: CASSRAAGEQYF
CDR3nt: TGTGCCAGCAGCCGGGCCGCCGGCGAGCAGTACTTC

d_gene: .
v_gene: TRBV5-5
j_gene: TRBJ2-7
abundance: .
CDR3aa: CASSADRDYYEQYF
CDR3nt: TGTGCCAGCAGCGCGGACAGGGACTACTACGAGCAGTACTTC

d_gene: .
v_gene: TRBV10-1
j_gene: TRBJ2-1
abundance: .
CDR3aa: CASSEWLPAVWDEQFF
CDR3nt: TGCGCCAGCAGTGAATGGTTGCCAGCGGTTTGGGATGAGCAGTTCTTC

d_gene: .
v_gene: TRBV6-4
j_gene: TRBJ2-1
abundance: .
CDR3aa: CASSDSLYSYNEQFF
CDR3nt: TGTGCCAGCAGTGACTCCCTCTACTCCTACAATGAGCAGTTCTTC

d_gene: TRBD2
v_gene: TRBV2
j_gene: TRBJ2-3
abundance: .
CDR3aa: CASTERDSTDTQYF
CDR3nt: TGTGCCAGCACCGAGCGGGACAGCACAGATACGCAGTATTTT

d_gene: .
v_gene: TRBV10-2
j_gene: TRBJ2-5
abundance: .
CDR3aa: CASSRFVETQYF
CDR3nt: TGCGCCAGCAGTAGATTTGTCGAGACCCAGTACTTC

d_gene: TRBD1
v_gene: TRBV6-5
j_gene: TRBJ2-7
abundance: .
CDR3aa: CASSYAPTGGYEQYF
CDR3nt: TGTGCCAGCAGTTATGCCCCGACAGGGGGCTACGAGCAGTACTTC

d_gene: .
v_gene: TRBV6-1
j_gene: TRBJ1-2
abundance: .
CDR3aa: CASSDRYGGYTF
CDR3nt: TGTGCCAGCAGTGATAGGTACGGTGGCTACACCTTC

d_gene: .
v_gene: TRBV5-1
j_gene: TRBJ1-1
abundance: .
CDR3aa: CASQQSNTEAFF
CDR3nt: TGCGCCAGCCAGCAATCGAACACTGAAGCTTTCTTT

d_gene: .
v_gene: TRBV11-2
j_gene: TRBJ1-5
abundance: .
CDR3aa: CASSGGALNQPQHF
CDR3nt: TGTGCCAGCAGCGGTGGTGCCCTTAATCAGCCCCAGCATTTT

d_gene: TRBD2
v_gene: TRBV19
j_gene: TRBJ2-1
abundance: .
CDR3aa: CASSGVAGRGGPYNEQFF
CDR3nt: TGTGCCAGTAGTGGGGTAGCGGGGAGAGGAGGACCCTACAATGAGCAGTTCTTC

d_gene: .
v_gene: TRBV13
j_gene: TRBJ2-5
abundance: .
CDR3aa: CASSFAHEQETQYF
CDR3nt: TGTGCCAGCAGCTTTGCGCACGAACAAGAGACCCAGTACTTC

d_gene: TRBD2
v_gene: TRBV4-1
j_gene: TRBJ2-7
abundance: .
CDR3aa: CASSQRIAGVRSSEAEQYF
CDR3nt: TGCGCCAGCAGCCAACGCATAGCGGGAGTTAGGTCCTCGGAAGCCGAGCAGTACTTC

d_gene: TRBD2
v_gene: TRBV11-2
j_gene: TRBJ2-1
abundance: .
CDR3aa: CASSVTSGDYNEQFF
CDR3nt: TGTGCCAGCAGCGTCACTAGCGGGGACTACAATGAGCAGTTCTTC

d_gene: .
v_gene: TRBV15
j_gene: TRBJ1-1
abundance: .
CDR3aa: CATSLRGRTEAFF
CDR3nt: TGTGCCACCAGCCTCAGGGGCCGGACTGAAGCTTTCTTT

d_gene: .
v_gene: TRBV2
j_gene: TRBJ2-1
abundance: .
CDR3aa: CASSVDRSSYNEQFF
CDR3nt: TGTGCCAGCAGTGTCGACAGGAGCTCCTACAATGAGCAGTTCTTC

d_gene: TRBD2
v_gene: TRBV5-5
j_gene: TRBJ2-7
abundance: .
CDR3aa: CASSLSSGGSYEQYF
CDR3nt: TGTGCCAGCAGCTTATCCTCGGGGGGCTCCTACGAGCAGTACTTC

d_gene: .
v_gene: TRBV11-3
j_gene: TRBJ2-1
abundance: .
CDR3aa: CASSLDGSPRNDAFF
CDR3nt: TGTGCCAGCAGCTTAGATGGGTCCCCTAGGAATGACGCGTTCTTC

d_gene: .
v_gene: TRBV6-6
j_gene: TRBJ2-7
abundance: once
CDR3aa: CASSSADSPYEQYF
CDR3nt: TGTGCCAGCAGTTCTGCGGATAGCCCCTACGAGCAGTACTTC

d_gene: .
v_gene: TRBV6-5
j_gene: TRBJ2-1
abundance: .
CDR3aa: CASSPATNEQFF
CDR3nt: TGTGCCAGCAGTCCCGCTACCAATGAGCAGTTCTTC

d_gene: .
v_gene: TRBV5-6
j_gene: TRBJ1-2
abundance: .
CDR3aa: CASSLGLGNYGYTF
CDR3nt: TGTGCCAGCAGCCTGGGACTGGGGAACTATGGCTACACCTTC

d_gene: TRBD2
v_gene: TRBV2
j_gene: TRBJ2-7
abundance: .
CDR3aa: CAREGGLAGSYEQYF
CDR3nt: TGTGCCAGGGAGGGTGGACTAGCGGGCTCCTACGAGCAGTACTTC

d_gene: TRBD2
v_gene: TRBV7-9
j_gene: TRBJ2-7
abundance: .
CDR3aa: CASSAPGVAGGYEQYF
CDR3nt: TGTGCCAGCAGCGCACCAGGGGTAGCGGGAGGCTACGAGCAGTACTTC

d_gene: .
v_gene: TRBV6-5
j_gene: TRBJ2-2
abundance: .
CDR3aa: CASSYSSSSVTGELFF
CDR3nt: TGTGCCAGCAGTTACTCGTCGTCTAGCGTTACCGGGGAGCTGTTTTTT

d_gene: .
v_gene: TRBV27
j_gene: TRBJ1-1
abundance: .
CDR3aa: CASSRFTGGLEFEAFF
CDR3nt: TGTGCCAGCAGCCGATTCACAGGAGGACTTGAATTCGAAGCTTTCTTT

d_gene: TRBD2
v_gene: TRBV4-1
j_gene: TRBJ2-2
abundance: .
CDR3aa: CASSQVASGKNTGELFF
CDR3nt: TGCGCCAGCAGCCAAGTGGCTAGCGGAAAGAACACCGGGGAGCTGTTTTTT

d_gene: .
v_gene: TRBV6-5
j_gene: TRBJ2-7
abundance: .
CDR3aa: CASSYPDSYEQYF
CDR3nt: TGTGCCAGCAGTTATCCCGACAGCTACGAGCAGTACTTC

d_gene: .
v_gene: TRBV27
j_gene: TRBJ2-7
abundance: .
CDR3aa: CASSLLGEQYF
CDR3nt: TGTGCCAGCAGTTTACTTGGAGAGCAGTACTTC

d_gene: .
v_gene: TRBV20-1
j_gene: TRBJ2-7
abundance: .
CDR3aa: CSAGELHEQYF
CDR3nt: TGCAGTGCTGGGGAGCTCCACGAGCAGTACTTC

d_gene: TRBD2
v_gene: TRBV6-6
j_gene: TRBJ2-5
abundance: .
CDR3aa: CASSPGLAEPQETQYF
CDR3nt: TGTGCCAGCAGCCCGGGACTAGCGGAGCCCCAAGAGACCCAGTACTTC

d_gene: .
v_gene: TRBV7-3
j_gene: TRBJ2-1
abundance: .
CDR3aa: CASSYGDNEQFF
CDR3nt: TGTGCCAGCAGCTACGGAGACAATGAGCAGTTCTTC

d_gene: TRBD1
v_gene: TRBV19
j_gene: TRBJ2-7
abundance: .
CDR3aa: CASSIGGQGYEQYF
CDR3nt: TGTGCCAGTAGTATAGGAGGACAGGGCTACGAGCAGTACTTC

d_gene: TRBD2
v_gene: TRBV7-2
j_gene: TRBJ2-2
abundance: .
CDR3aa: CASSFLAGVPGELFF
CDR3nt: TGTGCCAGCAGCTTCCTAGCGGGAGTCCCCGGGGAGCTGTTTTTT

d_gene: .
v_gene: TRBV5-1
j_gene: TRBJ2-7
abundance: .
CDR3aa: CASSEAQGWSYEQYF
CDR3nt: TGCGCCAGCAGTGAGGCCCAGGGATGGTCCTACGAGCAGTACTTC

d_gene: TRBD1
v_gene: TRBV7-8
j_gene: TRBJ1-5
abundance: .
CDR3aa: CASSLAQGASNQPQHF
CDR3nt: TGTGCCAGCAGCTTAGCGCAGGGGGCCAGCAATCAGCCCCAGCATTTT

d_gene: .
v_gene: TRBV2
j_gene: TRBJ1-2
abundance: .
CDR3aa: CASTRVWLNYGYTF
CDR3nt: TGTGCCAGCACCAGGGTATGGTTGAACTATGGCTACACCTTC

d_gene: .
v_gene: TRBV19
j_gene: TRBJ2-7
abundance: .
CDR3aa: CASSSPDRPSSYEQYF
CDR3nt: TGTGCCAGTAGTTCGCCCGACCGTCCGAGCTCCTACGAGCAGTACTTC

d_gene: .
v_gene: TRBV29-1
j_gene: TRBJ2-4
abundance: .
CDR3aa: CSVEDRRLAKNIQYF
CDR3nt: TGCAGCGTTGAAGATCGTCGGCTAGCCAAAAACATTCAGTACTTC

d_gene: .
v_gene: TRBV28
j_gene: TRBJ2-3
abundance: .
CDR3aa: CASSPHSQFDTQYF
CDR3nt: TGTGCCAGCAGTCCCCACTCTCAGTTTGATACGCAGTATTTT

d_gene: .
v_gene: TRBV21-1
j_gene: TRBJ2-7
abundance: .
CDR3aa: CASSKVSAASVSYEQYF
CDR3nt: TGTGCCAGCAGCAAAGTTTCGGCGGCTAGCGTTTCCTACGAGCAGTACTTC

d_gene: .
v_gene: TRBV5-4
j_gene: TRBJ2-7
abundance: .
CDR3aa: CASSLSAGAHYEQYF
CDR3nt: TGTGCCAGCAGCTTGAGTGCAGGGGCTCACTACGAGCAGTACTTC

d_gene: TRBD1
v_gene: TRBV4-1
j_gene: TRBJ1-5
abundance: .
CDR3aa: CASSQDSGDRGPQPQHF
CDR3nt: TGCGCCAGCAGCCAAGACAGCGGCGACAGGGGGCCTCAGCCCCAGCATTTT

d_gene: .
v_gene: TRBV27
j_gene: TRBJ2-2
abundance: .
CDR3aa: CASSSGAGELFF
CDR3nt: TGTGCCAGCAGTTCTGGGGCGGGGGAGCTGTTTTTT

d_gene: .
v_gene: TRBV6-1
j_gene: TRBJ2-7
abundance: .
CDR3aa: CASSWTPGPYEQYF
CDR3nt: TGTGCCAGCAGTTGGACACCGGGGCCCTACGAGCAGTACTTC